Listed here are 21 T cell receptor beta chains from one sample, sequenced in a study of shared clonotypes between healthy human individuals. TCRdb's table, derived via immunoSEQ multiplex PCR, lists solely in-frame clones and lacks some. The profile shows approximately 1.5 million clones, roughly 98.5% of them singletons. The sample consisted of naive CD4+ T cells sorted from blood. The subset is: CD45RA+ positively selected. The receptors stem from a man aged 25 to 45 in good health.

The J gene is TRBJ1-2, the V gene TRBV19; 10 bases fit TRBD1. V dropped 5 bases and J dropped 5; count of bases not matched to a gene: 5. The CDR3 extends over 14 amino acids. Germline assignment: CDR1 LNHDA and CDR2 SQIVND (reference sequence). Here the CDR3 DNA reads TGTGCCAGTAGTTTCGACAGGGGGCCTTATGGCTACACCTTC. Translated, it gives CASSFDRGPYGYTF.

This chain joins TRBV5-1 and TRBJ2-7, with unresolved D. The CDR3 length is 14 residues. Germline V gene lookup returns CDR1 SGHRS and CDR2 YFSETQ. Trimming shortened V by 4 bases and J by 0 bases, and 11 bases separated the two germline ends. CDR3 loop: CASSDLSSSYEQYF. CDR3 nucleotide sequence: TGCGCCAGCAGCGACCTTTCGAGCTCCTACGAGCAGTACTTC.

In regard to this clone: Other DNA sequences in the sample encode the same CDR3. The rearrangement links TRBV27 to TRBJ1-5; D not certain. The V and J ends lost 3 bases and 4 bases respectively, with 7 bases between them. Germline-derived CDR1 and CDR2 are MNHEY and SMNVEV (reference sequence). CDR3 length: 13 residues. The CDR3 spells CASSFRSNQPQHF. The CDR3 nucleotides are TGTGCCAGCAGTTTTCGAAGTAATCAGCCCCAGCATTTT.

The chain uses TRBV5-1 and TRBJ2-7; tentatively, D is TRBD2 (5 bases). The length of the CDR3 is 14 residues. In germline, CDR1 is SGHRS, CDR2 YFSETQ. The ends were cut back, 2 bases at V and 5 bases at J, with 14 bases in the middle. The CDR3 DNA sequence: TGCGCCAGCAGCTTTACGGGAACCGTCGACGAGCAGTACTTC. It specifies CASSFTGTVDEQYF. Drawing the rest from reference TRBV5-1 and TRBJ2-7, the complete variable domain is KAGVTQTPRYLIKTRGQQVTLSCSPISGHRSVSWYQQTPGQGLQFLFEYFSETQRNKGNFPGRFSGRQFSNSRSEMNVSTLELGDSALYLCASSFTGTVDEQYFGPGTRLTVT.

The V call is TRBV6-5, the J call TRBJ1-4; TRBD1 matches at 7 bases. The length of the CDR3 is 14 residues. The germline V gene has CDR1 MNHEY and CDR2 SVGAGI. V dropped 6 bases and J dropped 13; count of bases not matched to a gene: 14. The CDR3 region is CASRSGGTEIRLFF. The CDR3 DNA reads TGTGCCAGCAGGTCAGGGGGAACCGAAATTAGACTGTTTTTT.

This clone was recorded once. This sequence joins TRBV27 and TRBJ2-1; weak D call: TRBD2 (6 bases). Trimming stripped 5 bases from V and 4 bases from J, with 18 bases between. The CDR3 spans 16 residues. The germline V gene encodes CDR1 MNHEY and CDR2 SMNVEV (reference sequence). The CDR3 sequence: CASSAPGAGAYNEQFF. The CDR3, as DNA: TGTGCCAGCAGTGCCCCGGGAGCGGGCGCTTACAATGAGCAGTTCTTC.

The genes are TRBV9 and TRBJ2-7; tentative D call: TRBD1 (6 bases). Trimming took 2 bases from V and 6 from J, leaving 21 bases between them. Germline CDR1 reads SGDLS; CDR2 reads YYNGEE. This CDR3 has 16 residues. The CDR3 region is CASSVGAQGPMVEQYF. CDR3 DNA sequence: TGTGCCAGCAGCGTGGGGGCACAGGGCCCTATGGTCGAGCAGTACTTC.

The genes are TRBV7-9 and TRBJ2-1; weak D call: TRBD2 (5 bases). Germline-derived CDR1 and CDR2 are SEHNR and FQNEAQ (reference sequence). CDR3 length equals 14 residues. The V gene lost 5 bases and the J gene lost 5 bases, with 13 bases spanning the gap. CDR3: CASSILVLNNEQFF. DNA of the CDR3: TGTGCCAGCAGCATACTAGTCCTTAACAATGAGCAGTTCTTC.

The V and J genes are TRBV28 and TRBJ1-4, with unresolved D. V dropped 2 bases and J dropped 4 bases, with 14 bases sitting between them. The CDR3 totals 16 residues. Germline V lookup: CDR1 MDHEN, CDR2 SYDVKM. CDR3 nucleotides: TGTGCCAGCAGTTTAAGCGTTTCAGGACGTAATGAAAAACTGTTTTTT. It is translated as CASSLSVSGRNEKLFF. The full variable domain, completed using reference TRBV28 and TRBJ1-4, is DVKVTQSSRYLVKRTGEKVFLECVQDMDHENMFWYRQDPGLGLRLIYFSYDVKMKEKGDIPEGYSVSREKKERFSLILESASTNQTSMYLCASSLSVSGRNEKLFFGSGTQLSVL.

This rearrangement joins TRBV29-1 to TRBJ2-1; 15 nucleotides line up with TRBD2. The CDR3 runs 17 residues. Germline values: CDR1 SQVTM, CDR2 ANQGSEA. V shed 3 bases, J shed 8 bases, and the junction held 11 bases outside the gene matches. The CDR3 DNA sequence: TGCAGCGTTGAGGGGACTAGCGGGAGGTCCTTTGTCGATGAGCAGTTCTTC. It is translated as CSVEGTSGRSFVDEQFF.

On this clone itself: In the same sample, other DNA sequences code for this CDR3. The chain uses TRBV6-5 and TRBJ2-1; 12 bases are shared with TRBD2. The length of the CDR3 is 16 residues. The germline V gene encodes CDR1 MNHEY and CDR2 SVGAGI. J lost 8 bases, V lost 0 bases, and 5 bases had no gene match. CDR3 sequence (DNA): TGTGCCAGCAGTTACTCTTCCCTAGCGGGAGGGTATGAGCAGTTCTTC. It specifies CASSYSSLAGGYEQFF.

In this sample, this clone turned up once. This chain links TRBV9 with TRBJ1-4; no clear D. The V end lost 2 bases, the J end lost 0 bases, and 5 bases lay between the germline ends. The CDR3 extends over 14 amino acids. Looked up from germline, CDR1 is SGDLS and CDR2 is YYNGEE. CDR3 DNA sequence: TGTGCCAGCAGCGTCCGTGCAACTAATGAAAAACTGTTTTTT. This codes for CASSVRATNEKLFF.

This chain uses TRBV4-1 with TRBJ2-7; 9 nucleotides match TRBD2. V lost 0 bases, J lost 6 bases, and 12 bases stayed unmatched. This CDR3 has 17 amino acids. Germline V CDR1 and CDR2: MGHRA, YSYEKL. The CDR3 nucleotides are TGCGCCAGCAGCCAAGATCCGGGCGGGAGGGCCCTCGGCGAGCAGTACTTC. Protein: CASSQDPGGRALGEQYF.

Points on this clone: Different DNA sequences within this sample yield the same CDR3. The chain uses TRBV5-1 and TRBJ2-1; D ambiguous. The length of the CDR3 is 12 residues. Per the germline V gene, CDR1 is SGHRS and CDR2 is YFSETQ. V gave up 5 bases and J gave up 2 bases, with 5 bases separating them. The CDR3 spells CASSRTYNEQFF. The CDR3, as DNA: TGCGCCAGCAGTCGAACCTACAATGAGCAGTTCTTC.

Details on this clone: An end of the junction differs from the germline gene, which may be a read error. V and J are TRBV5-1 and TRBJ2-3; 7 bases match TRBD2. The CDR3 is 15 residues long. Germline lookup yields CDR1 SGHRS and CDR2 YFSETQ. CDR3 DNA sequence: TGCGCCAGCACCTCTTTGCCCGGGACTACAGTTACGCAGTATTTT. Translating it yields CASTSLPGTTVTQYF.

The rearrangement uses TRBV10-3 and TRBJ2-2, with TRBD2 matching over 13 bases. Germline V gives CDR1 ENHRY, CDR2 SYGVKD. The CDR3 covers 18 residues. J was trimmed by 6 bases and V by 6 bases; bases with no gene match: 13. The CDR3 nucleotides are TGTGCCATCAGATCTAACAGGACTAGCGGGAGAAACTCCGGGGAGCTGTTTTTT. This codes for CAIRSNRTSGRNSGELFF.

The rearrangement uses TRBV5-1 and TRBJ2-7; TRBD1 aligns across 9 bases. This CDR3 spans 16 amino acids. Looked up from germline, CDR1 is SGHRS and CDR2 is YFSETQ. V was pared by 0 bases and J by 6 bases, with 10 bases of the junction left unmatched. The CDR3 DNA sequence: TGCGCCAGCAGCTTGGCCGCTGGGACAGGGATACGCGAGCAGTACTTC. It codes for CASSLAAGTGIREQYF.

The chain employs TRBV18 and TRBJ1-3; D call uncertain. This CDR3 region has 15 residues. V lost 2 bases to trimming and J lost 0 bases, with 8 bases between them. CDR1 and CDR2 from the germline V gene are KGHSH and LQKENI. CDR3 sequence reads: CASSPGRPSGNTIYF. In DNA, the CDR3 is TGTGCCAGCTCACCAGGGAGGCCCTCTGGAAACACCATATATTTT.

A word on this clone: A junction boundary mismatches the germline segment, possibly from a read error. The chain employs TRBV27 and TRBJ2-3; 9 bases match TRBD1. The CDR3 extends over 15 amino acids. CDR1 is MNHEY, CDR2 SMNVEV, per germline (reference sequence). CDR3 DNA: TGTGCCAGTAGTTTTAAGGGACAGGGAGCAGATACGCAGTATTTT. Translated, it gives CASSFKGQGADTQYF.

As to this clone: The same CDR3 can be traced to other DNA sequences in this sample. The genes are TRBV5-1 and TRBJ2-7; TRBD1 agrees at 7 bases. V shed 0 bases and J 1 base; nucleotides not matched to a gene: 4. Germline V gene lookup returns CDR1 SGHRS and CDR2 YFSETQ. This CDR3 region has 15 residues. Here the CDR3 DNA reads TGCGCCAGCAGCTTGGAAGGGACAGCATCCTACGAGCAGTACTTC. Protein sequence: CASSLEGTASYEQYF.

This clone was seen only once. Mismatch with germline at one junction end may stem from a read error. The chain is built from TRBV28 and TRBJ2-1; tentatively, D is TRBD1 (5 bases). The CDR3 runs 12 residues. CDR1 is MDHEN and CDR2 is SYDVKM in the germline V gene. CDR3: CAGSFSRDEQFF. The CDR3 coding sequence is TGTGCCGGCAGTTTCTCCAGGGATGAGCAGTTCTTC.